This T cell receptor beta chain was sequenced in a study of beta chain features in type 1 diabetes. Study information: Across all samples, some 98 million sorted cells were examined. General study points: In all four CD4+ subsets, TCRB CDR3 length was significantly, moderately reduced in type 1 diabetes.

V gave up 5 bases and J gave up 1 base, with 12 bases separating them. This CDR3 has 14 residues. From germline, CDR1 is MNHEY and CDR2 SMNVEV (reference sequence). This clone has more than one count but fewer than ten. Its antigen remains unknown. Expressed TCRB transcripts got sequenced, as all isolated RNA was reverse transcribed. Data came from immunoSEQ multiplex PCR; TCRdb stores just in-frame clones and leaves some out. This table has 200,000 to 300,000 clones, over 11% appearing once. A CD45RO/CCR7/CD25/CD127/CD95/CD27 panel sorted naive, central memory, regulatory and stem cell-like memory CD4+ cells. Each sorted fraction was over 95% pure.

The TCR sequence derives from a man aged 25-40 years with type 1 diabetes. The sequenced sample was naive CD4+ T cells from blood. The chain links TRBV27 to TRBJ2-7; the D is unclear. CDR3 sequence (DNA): TGTGCCAGCAGTCCCCGGCAGGAATCCTACGAGCAGTACTTC. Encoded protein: CASSPRQESYEQYF.